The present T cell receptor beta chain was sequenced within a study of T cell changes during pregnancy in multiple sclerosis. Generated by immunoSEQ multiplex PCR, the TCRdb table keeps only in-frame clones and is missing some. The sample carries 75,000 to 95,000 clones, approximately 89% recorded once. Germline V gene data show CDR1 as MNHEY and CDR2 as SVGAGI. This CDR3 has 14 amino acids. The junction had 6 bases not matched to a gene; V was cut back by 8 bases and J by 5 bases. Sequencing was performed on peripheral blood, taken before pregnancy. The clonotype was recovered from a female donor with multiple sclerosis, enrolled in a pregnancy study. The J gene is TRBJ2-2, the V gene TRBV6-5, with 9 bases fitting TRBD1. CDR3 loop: CASSGQGWTGELFF. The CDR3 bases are TGTGCCAGCTCCGGACAGGGGTGGACCGGGGAGCTGTTTTTT.